This TCR beta chain was retrieved from a study of T cell responses to AZD1222 COVID-19 vaccine. V lost 1 base and J lost 4, with 6 bases in between. This CDR3 is built from 13 residues. The germline V gene has CDR1 SGHKS and CDR2 YYEKEE (reference sequence). Repertoires were generated with immunoSEQ multiplex PCR, while TCRdb's copy carries only in-frame clones and drops some. The table includes under 200,000 clones, about 91% detected once. This sequence was found in an adult in good health. The V and J genes are TRBV5-5 and TRBJ2-1, with no clear D. Material: peripheral blood, obtained on day 0 of AZD1222 vaccination. The CDR3 reads CASSLTVYNEQFF. CDR3 bases: TGTGCCAGCAGCTTGACAGTTTACAATGAGCAGTTCTTC.